This T cell receptor (beta chain) was captured in a study of Graves' ophthalmopathy and Graves' hyperthyroidism. Amplification targeted the TCR beta CDR3 regions, with RNA transcripts as the source material. The library came from an HTBI-primed first-round RT-PCR and a second-round multiplex PCR. TCRdb re-derived calls from the multiplex PCR reads in MiXCR, one entry per CDR3 protein. Counted here are hundreds of thousands of distinct CDR3 sequences, around a fifth occurring once; the ten biggest clones make up around 45%. This clonotype has only a few counts. The antigen is undetermined. Overall study findings and caveats: Also, most clonotypes expanded in the thyroid above 0.001 frequency appeared in blood.

Deletions cut 5 bases from V and 6 bases from J, with 13 bases between. CDR3 size: 13 residues. CDR1 and CDR2 from the germline V gene are SGHRS and YFSETQ. The material sequenced was peripheral blood. This sequence originates from a woman aged 45-60 years with Graves' ophthalmopathy. The V and J genes are TRBV5-1 and TRBJ2-3; the D gene is possibly TRBD2 (6 bases). The DNA for the CDR3 is TGCGCCAGCAGTCTTCCGGGGGAGGATACGCAGTATTTT. This gives the protein CASSLPGEDTQYF. Filled out from reference TRBV5-1 and TRBJ2-3, the complete variable domain reads KAGVTQTPRYLIKTRGQQVTLSCSPISGHRSVSWYQQTPGQGLQFLFEYFSETQRNKGNFPGRFSGRQFSNSRSEMNVSTLELGDSALYLCASSLPGEDTQYFGPGTRLTVL.